The present T cell receptor (beta chain) was sequenced within a study of T-cell reconstitution after alpha-beta-depleted transplantation in children. Preparation of the TCRbeta library used unique molecular identifiers. Each CDR3 protein gets one entry after TCRdb re-called the PCR reads with MiXCR. Among nearly 550,000 distinct CDR3 sequences listed, around 18% were seen once. Germline loops: CDR1 SGHRS, CDR2 YFSETQ. The CDR3 spans 15 residues. The ends lost 0 bases at V and 3 bases at J; junction bases unmatched: 5. This clonotype was counted only a few times. The genes are TRBV5-1 and TRBJ2-7, with TRBD1 matching over 8 bases. The material was PBMCs from the stem cell graft donor, obtained from the stem cell graft. The clonotype originates from a human donor who donated a stem cell graft to a child with acute lymphoblastic leukemia. In DNA form, the CDR3 reads TGCGCCAGCAGCTTGGAGTCAGGGGGCATCTACGAGCAGTACTTC. This gives the protein CASSLESGGIYEQYF.